This TCR beta chain was found in a study of Graves' ophthalmopathy and Graves' hyperthyroidism. Study-wide results and limits: Using a 13-signature model, the authors split ophthalmopathy from stable hyperthyroidism, with roughly 90% sensitivity and 80% to 84% specificity.

For repertoire sequencing, the TCR beta CDR3 regions were amplified from RNA transcripts. HTBI primers primed a first-round RT-PCR, and a second-round multiplex PCR followed. TCRdb called the multiplex PCR reads again in MiXCR, with one record for every CDR3 protein. The table lists 680,000 or so distinct CDR3 sequences, 22% of them singletons, with approximately 6.5% in the top ten. CDR1 MNHEY and CDR2 SVGAGI come from the germline V gene. The CDR3 runs 15 residues. J was trimmed by 8 bases and V by 2 bases; bases with no gene match: 7. This clonotype was counted many times. Antigen: not known. Thyroid ultrasound, orbital computed tomography, TRAb, serum thyroxine and clinical symptoms formed the basis of diagnosis. A volume of 10 ml of fresh peripheral blood supplied the PBMCs.

The sequenced material came from peripheral blood. V gene TRBV6-5 combines with J gene TRBJ1-2; 11 bases line up with TRBD1. The sequence derives from a woman between 18 and 29 years old with stable Graves' hyperthyroidism. Some clones in this sample may be carry-over from other donors' samples. The CDR3 reads CASSYHGQGAAGYTF. The CDR3 DNA is TGTGCCAGCAGTTACCACGGACAGGGGGCGGCCGGCTACACCTTC.